This is a list of T cell receptor beta chains from one sample in a study of blood T cell repertoires in COVID-19. Measured with immunoSEQ multiplex PCR; TCRdb has only the in-frame clones, and not every one. Of 200,000 to 250,000 clones in the sample, approximately 90% were seen once. Specimen: peripheral blood. The receptors here all came from a woman between 45 and 60 years old with COVID-19, enrolled during active disease. Both conserved end residues are part of each CDR3. D genes are given only for firm matches. Expanded clones are given a class, and other clones once, few, many or no size at all.

CDR3 protein | CDR3 DNA | J gene | V gene | D gene | clone size
CASSLVQGDTDTQYF | TGTGCCAGCAGCTTAGTCCAGGGGGACACAGATACGCAGTATTTT | TRBJ2-3 | TRBV7-8 | TRBD1 | .
CASSQRISSYEQYF | TGTGCCAGCAGCCAGCGGATAAGCTCCTACGAGCAGTACTTC | TRBJ2-7 | TRBV7-2 | . | once
CASRTVGQGPYYGYTF | TGTGCCAGCAGAACAGTAGGACAGGGGCCTTACTATGGCTACACCTTC | TRBJ1-2 | TRBV28 | TRBD1 | .
CASSPRTGPSGYTF | TGTGCCAGCAGCCCCCGGACAGGCCCGAGTGGCTACACCTTC | TRBJ1-2 | TRBV3-1/TRBV3-2 | TRBD1 | .
CASSQDSPGQGRDEQFF | TGCGCCAGCAGCCAAGATAGCCCGGGACAGGGAAGGGATGAGCAGTTCTTC | TRBJ2-1 | TRBV4-1 | TRBD1 | few
CASSPGTGGGEQYF | TGTGCCAGCAGCCCCGGGACCGGGGGAGGAGAGCAGTACTTC | TRBJ2-7 | TRBV21-1 | . | .
CAIRPSTQGNYGYTF | TGTGCCATCAGGCCTTCCACACAGGGGAACTATGGCTACACCTTC | TRBJ1-2 | TRBV10-3 | TRBD1 | once
CASSNPVGGETGELFF | TGTGCCAGTAGTAACCCCGTAGGAGGGGAGACCGGGGAGCTGTTTTTT | TRBJ2-2 | TRBV19 | . | .
CASSQAHRVPGELFF | TGTGCCAGCAGCCAAGCTCACAGGGTACCCGGGGAGCTGTTTTTT | TRBJ2-2 | TRBV14 | . | .
CASSQAGEARETQYF | TGTGCCAGCAGCCAGGCGGGGGAAGCGAGAGAGACCCAGTACTTC | TRBJ2-5 | TRBV7-2 | TRBD2 | .
CASSPGPRGEKLFF | TGTGCCAGCTCACCTGGTCCCAGGGGGGAAAAACTGTTTTTT | TRBJ1-4 | TRBV18 | TRBD1 | .
CASSGRTSGIYEQYF | TGTGCCAGCAGCGGGAGGACTAGCGGGATCTACGAGCAGTACTTC | TRBJ2-7 | TRBV11-3 | TRBD2 | .
CASSPRTGGNYGYTF | TGTGCCAGCAGCCCCCGGACAGGGGGTAACTATGGCTACACCTTC | TRBJ1-2 | TRBV3-1/TRBV3-2 | TRBD1 | .
CASSLTAYSSPLHF | TGTGCCAGCAGTTTGACGGCTTACAGTTCACCCCTCCACTTT | TRBJ1-6 | TRBV27 | . | .
CASSTRRQGLETQYF | TGTGCCAGCAGCACGCGACGCCAGGGGTTGGAGACCCAGTACTTC | TRBJ2-5 | TRBV4-2 | . | .
CASSRRQGNEQFF | TGTGCCAGCAGCCGCCGACAGGGGAATGAGCAGTTCTTC | TRBJ2-1 | TRBV3-1/TRBV3-2 | TRBD1 | once
CASSPASGRSGGYTF | TGTGCCAGCAGCCCAGCCTCAGGGAGGTCGGGCGGCTACACCTTC | TRBJ1-2 | TRBV7-2 | . | .
CASSQDPRTGHDEQYF | TGTGCCAGCAGCCAAGATCCAAGGACAGGGCACGACGAGCAGTACTTC | TRBJ2-7 | TRBV14 | TRBD1 | .
CASSPAGEVYGYTF | TGTGCCAGCAGCCCGGCGGGGGAGGTCTATGGCTACACCTTC | TRBJ1-2 | TRBV5-5 | . | .
CASSLEEGAGGNQPQHF | TGTGCCAGCAGCTTAGAGGAGGGGGCAGGGGGCAATCAGCCCCAGCATTTT | TRBJ1-5 | TRBV7-8 | TRBD1 | .
CASSQKTASTDTQYF | TGTGCCAGCAGCCAAAAGACAGCTAGCACAGATACGCAGTATTTT | TRBJ2-3 | TRBV4-2 | . | .
CASSQWNGRGFADTQYF | TGTGCCAGCAGCCAATGGAATGGCAGGGGGTTTGCAGATACGCAGTATTTT | TRBJ2-3 | TRBV3-1/TRBV3-2 | TRBD1 | .
CASSQEVATTLRSGELFF | TGCGCCAGCAGCCAAGAAGTGGCGACGACTCTTAGAAGCGGGGAGCTGTTTTTT | TRBJ2-2 | TRBV4-1 | . | .
CASSPPNPGREQFF | TGCGCCAGCAGCCCGCCGAACCCAGGGAGGGAGCAGTTCTTC | TRBJ2-1 | TRBV5-1 | . | .
CASSIVGQLNQPQHF | TGTGCCAGTAGTATAGTGGGACAGTTAAATCAGCCCCAGCATTTT | TRBJ1-5 | TRBV19 | TRBD1 | .
CASSSLGGVNQPQHF | TGTGCCAGCAGCTCCCTAGGAGGGGTCAATCAGCCCCAGCATTTT | TRBJ1-5 | TRBV7-2 | . | .
CASRGQGGTDTQYF | TGCGCCAGCAGGGGACAGGGAGGCACAGATACGCAGTATTTT | TRBJ2-3 | TRBV5-1 | TRBD1 | few
CASSLGAWAGGTGELFF | TGTGCCAGCAGCTTAGGAGCGTGGGCAGGGGGCACCGGGGAGCTGTTTTTT | TRBJ2-2 | TRBV7-9 | TRBD1 | once
CASSLDGQGDNEKLFF | TGTGCCAGCAGCTTAGATGGGCAGGGCGACAATGAAAAACTGTTTTTT | TRBJ1-4 | TRBV11-3 | . | once
CASSLEATQGSEAFF | TGTGCCAGCAGCTTAGAGGCTACCCAGGGATCTGAAGCTTTCTTT | TRBJ1-1 | TRBV7-2 | . | .
CASSSRLYGYTF | TGTGCCAGCAGCTCTCGGTTATATGGCTACACCTTC | TRBJ1-2 | TRBV7-2 | . | .
CASSQTLTSGGFSPKNIQYF | TGCGCCAGCAGCCAGACCCTGACTAGCGGGGGCTTTTCTCCCAAAAACATTCAGTACTTC | TRBJ2-4 | TRBV4-1 | TRBD2 | .